This TCR beta chain was retrieved from a study of beta chain features in type 1 diabetes. cDNA synthesis used the whole RNA isolate, giving expressed TCRB sequences. Repertoires were generated with immunoSEQ multiplex PCR, while TCRdb's copy carries only in-frame clones and drops some. The profile shows a few hundred thousand clones, roughly 24% of them singletons. This CDR3 comprises 15 residues. V dropped 6 bases and J dropped 6; count of bases not matched to a gene: 12. Germline CDR1 and CDR2: MNHEY and SMNVEV (reference sequence). Note on this clone: As yet, its antigen is unknown.

Every single donor gave one heparinised blood draw, and these averaged about 120 mL. Findings of the study overall: All four CD4+ subsets of Type 1 diabetes patients contained TCRB CDR3s that were moderately but significantly shorter. The question of HLA type influencing TCRB rearrangement was one that remained unresolved here.

Sequencing used naive CD4+ T cells from blood. V gene TRBV27 combines with J gene TRBJ2-7, with TRBD2 matching over 9 bases. The receptor was isolated from a young woman with type 1 diabetes. Here the CDR3 DNA reads TGTGCCAGCAGCACCGTTAGCGGGAGACGGGGCGAGCAGTACTTC. Translation gives CASSTVSGRRGEQYF.